This T cell receptor beta chain was sequenced in a study of T cell clones after liver transplantation. Whole-study context: Post-transplant blood was tracked for graft-donor-reactive T cell clones identified in a pre-transplant mixed lymphocyte reaction.

The length of the CDR3 is 13 residues. Germline V gene data show CDR1 as MNHNY and CDR2 as SVGAGI (reference sequence). V lost 4 bases, J lost 7 bases, and 6 bases stayed unmatched. This table comes from immunoSEQ multiplex PCR, and its TCRdb copy is limited to in-frame clones, with some not included. The sample contains under 35,000 clones, around 94% of which appear only once. CD3+CD4+ and CD3+CD8+ cells were FACS-sorted from thawed unstimulated PBMCs. This clonotype originated in a human patient who received a liver transplant. The graft donor may account for some of the T cells. The V gene is TRBV6-6, the J gene TRBJ1-1, with 7 bases matching TRBD1. Sample: CD8+ T cells from blood, taken 12 months after liver transplant. The CDR3 sequence: CASSFSRDSEAFF. The CDR3 DNA is TGTGCCAGCAGTTTTTCCCGGGACAGTGAAGCTTTCTTT.